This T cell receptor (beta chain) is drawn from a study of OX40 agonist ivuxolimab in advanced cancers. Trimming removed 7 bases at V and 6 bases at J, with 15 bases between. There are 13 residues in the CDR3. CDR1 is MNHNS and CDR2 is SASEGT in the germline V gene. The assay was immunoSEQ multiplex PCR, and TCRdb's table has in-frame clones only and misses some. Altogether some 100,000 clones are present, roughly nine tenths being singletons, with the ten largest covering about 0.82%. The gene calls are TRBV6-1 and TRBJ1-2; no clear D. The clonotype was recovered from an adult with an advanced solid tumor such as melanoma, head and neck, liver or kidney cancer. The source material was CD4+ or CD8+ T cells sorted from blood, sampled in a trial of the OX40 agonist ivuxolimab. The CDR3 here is CASTRANLDGYTF. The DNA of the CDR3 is TGTGCCAGCACCCGGGCCAACCTCGATGGCTACACCTTC.